The T cell receptor (beta chain) under discussion was sequenced for a study of T cells in Graves' hyperthyroidism and ophthalmopathy (dated by TCRdb to about 2019). About the investigation overall: A discovery cohort of around 100 patients, 43 with Graves' ophthalmopathy and over 55 with stable Graves' hyperthyroidism, was used to find distinguishing TCR V-J signatures. Whether ophthalmopathy could be predicted prospectively was tested in an independent validation cohort made up of 18 to 20 hyperthyroidism patients plus 17 patients who later progressed to ophthalmopathy. The roughly 94 discovery patients were randomly divided into training and test sets at a 7:3 ratio. Thyroid tissue and blood T-cell repertoires from about 6 Graves' hyperthyroidism patients were also compared in the study. Once sampling was done, hyperthyroidism patients were given methimazole at a starting dose of 30 mg daily, whereas ophthalmopathy patients were given high-dose intravenous methylprednisolone. TCR Vbeta CDR3 sequencing of 135 peripheral blood samples (over 40 ophthalmopathy, roughly 74 hyperthyroidism and some 17 progressor patients) is reported in the paper. What the authors observed across the whole study: Blood samples also contained most of the expanded thyroid clonotypes (frequency above 0.001), which suggests that blood repertoires may reflect thyroid immune responses. In validation, the model predicted progression to ophthalmopathy with 65% to 71% sensitivity and approximately 78% specificity, a median of about six months before onset. In cross-validation, a model built on a 13 V-J signature told ophthalmopathy apart from stable hyperthyroidism with under 90% sensitivity and about 81% specificity, and in testing the same model reached 80%/75%. No statistical method was used to set the sample size in advance, and investigators knew the group allocation.

Patients with uncontrolled infections, other autoimmune diseases, pregnancy or lactation were excluded. Diagnoses were based on clinical symptoms, serum thyroxine and TRAb, thyroid ultrasound and orbital computed tomography. Trizol reagent was used to extract total RNA, and RNA quality was then checked on an Agilent 2100 Bioanalyzer. TCR beta CDR3 regions were amplified from RNA transcripts. The first round of RT-PCR for the TCR CDR3 was performed with the HTBI primer set and the Qiagen OneStep RT-PCR kit. Libraries were constructed in a second round of multiplex PCR, after which size selection and purification were carried out. The libraries were sequenced on an Illumina HiSeq2000 using paired-end 100 bp reads. On the study's bioinformatics: Raw data were processed with SOAPnuke, discarding reads with adapters, uncalled bases, mean Phred below 15, or no exact constant-primer or identifier match. High-quality paired reads were merged with COPE v1.2.5, and unique nucleotide sequences were defined as clonotypes. Clonotypes were aligned to IMGT TRBV, TRBD and TRBJ reference segments using MiTCR v1.1. Analysis was restricted to V-J combinations with a frequency above 0.0001, which covered roughly 99% of repertoires. The TCS score was defined as F50 (clonal expansion) divided by E x V (chaos), with BLOSUM62-based TCRdist calculated between CDR3 peptides within each V-J. Welch's t-statistics and random forest reduced 450 to 600 V-J features to 10 to 15, which were used in a naive Bayes classifier (R e1071). The Morisita-Horn index was used to measure how similar the thyroid and blood repertoires were. TCRdb reran the public reads through fastp at Q25 and MiXCR, keeping productive beta chains. Entries that share a CDR3 protein sequence are merged under the most common genes and DNA. TCRdb's processing, not the authors' own work, is the source of the V and J calls. Within this sample are 650,000 to 800,000 distinct CDR3 sequences, with over 40% of them counted one time only. Of the sample, roughly 7.2% falls within the top ten clones.

The germline V gene provides CDR1 ENHRY and CDR2 SYGVKD. The CDR3 runs 12 residues from the cysteine to the phenylalanine. Left in the record is the CDR3 DNA by itself, 36 bases read in frame from the first base. A distance of 8 bases separates the germline ends of V and J, which lose 6 bases and 8 bases respectively. This clonotype came up many times. Which antigen it targets is not known. Base qualities were left out, and no much larger clone turns up one base away. This sequence was found in an adult man with Graves' disease, either hyperthyroidism or ophthalmopathy (not recorded which). Sequencing was performed on peripheral blood or thyroid tissue (not recorded which). Recombination linked TRBV10-3 to TRBJ1-6; the D gene identity is not certain. The CDR3 sequence is CAIRTGDSPLHF. At the DNA level, the sequence is TGTGCCATCAGAACGGGCGATTCACCCCTCCACTTT.